This T cell receptor (beta chain) was recorded in a study of cytomegalovirus exposure and HLA in healthy donors. Study-level findings and limits: Versus the 666-donor mean, an Asian-associated ancestry cluster reportedly showed fewer N-insertions in a later analysis.

A note on this clone: As yet, its antigen is unknown.

A multiplex PCR was run with 60 Vbeta primers and 13 Jbeta primers. Using immunoSEQ multiplex PCR, the repertoire was profiled, and TCRdb retains in-frame clones only, with some absent. This repertoire includes under 130,000 clones. Each of the donors was a healthy bone marrow donor. Nominal health characterized the donors when sampled, though unrecorded immune exposures were likely. The sequence derives from a man aged 45 to 65 in good health and CMV-seronegative. Material: PBMCs.

The CDR3: CASSLDPATSYEQYF. CDR3 bases: TGTGCCAGCAGCCTCGACCCCGCGACTTCCTACGAGCAGTACTTC. The chain carries TRBV7-2 and TRBJ2-7; D is unresolved. Trimming stripped 5 bases from V and 1 base from J, with 15 bases between. This CDR3 contains 15 residues. Germline V gene data show CDR1 as SGHTA and CDR2 as FQGNSA.